These 21 T cell receptor beta chains share one sample of origin, sequenced in a study of blood T cells in healthy people across ages (dated by TCRdb to about 2015). Library preparation employed 5' RACE. Sequencer: Illumina HiSeq 2500. A second PCR of about 6 to 12 cycles was run with a J-beta primer mix and a sample-barcoded 5' primer. The raw public reads went through TCRdb reprocessing: fastp at Q25, MiXCR clone calling, in-frame beta chains kept. Duplicate CDR3 protein sequences are folded into a single record with the most common DNA and genes. The sample yields over 700,000 distinct CDR3 sequences; roughly 50% were counted once. The top ten hold around 40% of the sample. Sequenced input: blood. The receptor source for this set is an elderly man in good health.

The chain couples TRBV10-3 to TRBJ2-1; TRBD2 is a possible D gene (5 bases). Deletions cut 9 bases from V and 3 bases from J, with 9 bases between. This CDR3 region has 12 residues. Germline V gene data show CDR1 as ENHRY and CDR2 as SYGVKD. The CDR3 DNA follows: TGTGCCATGGCTAGCATCTACAATGAGCAGTTCTTC. It encodes CAMASIYNEQFF.

This clonotype was counted a few times. The CDR3: CASSLGLAGAGHRYAYF. Written as DNA, the CDR3 is TGTGCCAGCAGCCTCGGACTAGCGGGAGCGGGGCACAGATACGCGTATTTT. This sequence joins TRBV7-6 and TRBJ2-3, with 13 positions matching TRBD2. The CDR3 contains 17 residues. The germline V gene encodes CDR1 SGHVS and CDR2 FNYEAQ. Trimming cost V 5 bases and J 14 bases; bases outside gene matches: 19.

In nucleotides, the CDR3 is TGTGCCATCAGGGGGACTAGCGGGAGGCCCCATGAGCAGTTCTTC. This gives the protein CAIRGTSGRPHEQFF. The chain joins TRBV10-3 to TRBJ2-1; 15 bases match TRBD2. From germline, CDR1 is ENHRY and CDR2 SYGVKD. The CDR3 length is 15 residues. V lost 6 bases to trimming and J lost 8 bases; unmatched junction nucleotides: 5.

This clonotype was observed a few times. This sequence joins TRBV25-1 and TRBJ2-1; D tentatively reads TRBD1 or TRBD2 (5 bases each). CDR1 MGHDK and CDR2 SYGVNS come from the germline V gene. Trimming stripped 8 bases from V and 9 bases from J, with 11 bases between. The CDR3 is 11 residues long. The CDR3 coding sequence is TGTGCCAGCTGGGACCGGGGTGAGCAGTTCTTC. Translated, it gives CASWDRGEQFF.

J is TRBJ2-5 and V is TRBV29-1; 14 bases are a match to TRBD2. The length of the CDR3 is 15 residues. CDR1 SQVTM and CDR2 ANQGSEA come from the germline V gene. Trimming took 6 bases from V and 5 from J; bases not matched to a gene: 8. CDR3 sequence: CSVQRLAGGPETQYF. The CDR3 bases are TGCAGCGTCCAGAGACTAGCGGGAGGGCCTGAGACCCAGTACTTC.

This clonotype came up a few times. The chain recombines TRBV14 with TRBJ1-2, with D perhaps TRBD1 (6 bases). The CDR3 is 13 residues long. Germline CDR1 SGHDN, CDR2 FVKESK. Trimming removed 5 bases from V and 3 bases from J, with 10 bases in between. The DNA for the CDR3 is TGTGCCAGCAGCGGAACAGGGCACTATGGCTACACCTTC. Its translation is CASSGTGHYGYTF.

V and J are TRBV9 and TRBJ2-1, with 12 bases lining up with TRBD2. Trimming cost V 3 bases and J 8 bases; bases outside gene matches: 9. The CDR3 totals 16 residues. The germline CDR1 and CDR2 sequences are SGDLS and YYNGEE. CDR3 sequence reads: CASSGIRGLAGYEQFF. CDR3 DNA sequence: TGTGCCAGCAGCGGAATAAGAGGACTAGCGGGATATGAGCAGTTCTTC.

This clonotype was seen a handful of times. J is TRBJ1-2 and V is TRBV30; tentative D call: TRBD1 (6 bases). CDR3 length: 17 amino acids. With 7 bases removed from V and 6 bases from J, the gap between germline ends came to 30 bases. Germline V CDR1 and CDR2: GTSNPN, SVGIG (reference sequence). The CDR3 coding sequence is TGTGCCTTCCCGATGGCCCAGGGGAAAGGATATTCGGATGGCTACACCTTC. Translation gives CAFPMAQGKGYSDGYTF.

The chain recombines TRBV6-5 with TRBJ1-6; D may be TRBD1 (5 bases). Trimming pared 2 bases from V and 10 bases from J, leaving 24 bases between. The CDR3 loop spans 18 amino acids. Germline lookup yields CDR1 MNHEY and CDR2 SVGAGI. Here the CDR3 reads CASSYNPSVGVGRSPLHF. Here the CDR3 DNA reads TGTGCCAGCAGTTACAACCCATCCGTGGGGGTCGGGCGATCACCCCTCCACTTT.

The chain employs TRBV2 and TRBJ2-7; D remains unclear. CDR3 size: 13 residues. Germline values: CDR1 SNHLY, CDR2 FYNNEI. Deletions cut 10 bases from V and 2 bases from J, with 15 bases between. DNA for the CDR3: TGTGCCACCACCCAGGACCTCCCCTACGAGCAGTACTTC. Its protein product is CATTQDLPYEQYF.

The chain is built from TRBV6-6 and TRBJ1-2, with a weak D call TRBD1 (5 bases). This CDR3 has 11 amino acids. V was clipped by 8 bases and J by 13 bases, with 17 bases between them. Germline values: CDR1 MNHNY, CDR2 SVGAGI (reference sequence). The CDR3 nucleotides are TGTGCCAGCTCCCTGGACACGAGCTGCACCTTC. Translation: CASSLDTSCTF.

The gene calls are TRBV29-1 and TRBJ2-5; 8 bases are shared with TRBD1. The CDR3 length is 12 residues. Unmatched junction bases numbered 4, after V lost 6 bases and J lost 4 bases. CDR1 and CDR2 (germline): SQVTM, ANQGSEA. The CDR3 protein is CSVYRGSETQYF. In nucleotides, the CDR3 is TGCAGCGTCTACAGGGGGTCAGAGACCCAGTACTTC.

The gene calls are TRBV5-4 and TRBJ2-2, with no clear D. The CDR3 sequence is 14 residues long. From germline, CDR1 is SGHNT and CDR2 YYREEE (reference sequence). The V and J ends lost 9 bases and 0 bases respectively, with 12 bases between them. CDR3 nucleotide sequence: TGTGCCATCCTTTTGGGTACGAACACCGGGGAGCTGTTTTTT. Translation: CAILLGTNTGELFF.

The rearrangement joins TRBV29-1 to TRBJ1-1; tentatively, D is TRBD1 (5 bases). Trimming shortened V by 4 bases and J by 2 bases, and 11 bases separated the two germline ends. In germline, CDR1 is SQVTM, CDR2 ANQGSEA. The length of the CDR3 is 13 residues. CDR3 loop: CSVARGGNTEAFF. CDR3 coding DNA: TGCAGCGTTGCGAGGGGCGGTAACACTGAAGCTTTCTTT.

The chain has TRBV6-5 and TRBJ1-1, with D maybe TRBD1 (5 bases). The length of the CDR3 is 15 residues. The V and J ends lost 4 bases and 1 base respectively, with 13 bases between them. CDR1 and CDR2 from the germline V gene are MNHEY and SVGAGI. The CDR3 DNA sequence: TGTGCCAGCAGTTCCTCAGGGAATTCGAACACTGAAGCTTTCTTT. It yields the protein CASSSSGNSNTEAFF.

This clonotype was observed once. The chain is built from TRBV15 and TRBJ1-6, with no clear D. This CDR3 spans 13 amino acids. Trimming cost V 1 base and J 15 bases, with 13 bases left between them. In germline, CDR1 is LNHNV, CDR2 YYDKDF (reference sequence). CDR3 loop: CATSRVKGAVLHF. The CDR3 bases are TGTGCCACCAGCAGAGTCAAGGGAGCGGTCCTCCACTTT.

The rearrangement joins TRBV29-1 to TRBJ1-2, with D tentatively TRBD1 (5 bases). The V gene lost 7 bases and the J gene lost 6 bases, with 15 bases spanning the gap. The CDR3 loop spans 12 amino acids. Germline-derived CDR1 and CDR2 are SQVTM and ANQGSEA. As DNA, the CDR3 is TGCAGCGGCAGAACGCGGGGGGATGGCTACACCTTC. Translation: CSGRTRGDGYTF.

The J gene is TRBJ1-4, the V gene TRBV7-2; 12 nucleotides line up with TRBD1. V gave up 5 bases and J gave up 10 bases; unmatched junction bases: 8. The CDR3 has 15 residues. From germline, CDR1 is SGHTA and CDR2 FQGNSA. Here the CDR3 reads CASSTYGTGGGKLFF. Here the CDR3 DNA reads TGTGCCAGCAGCACCTACGGGACAGGGGGCGGAAAACTGTTTTTT.

This clonotype occurred a few times. This chain connects TRBV6-6 to TRBJ2-7; 14 bases agree with TRBD2. Germline V lookup: CDR1 MNHNY, CDR2 SVGAGI (reference sequence). The trim removed 2 bases at V and 2 bases at J, leaving 5 bases unmatched. The CDR3 length is 17 residues. The CDR3, as DNA: TGTGCCAGCAGTTACGGACTAGCGGGAGGCATCACCTACGAGCAGTACTTC. This sequence encodes CASSYGLAGGITYEQYF.

The chain carries TRBV25-1 and TRBJ2-3, with D hard to call. The CDR3 loop spans 15 amino acids. Per the germline V gene, CDR1 is MGHDK and CDR2 is SYGVNS. Deletions cut 4 bases from V and 6 bases from J, with 17 bases between. The CDR3 nucleotides read TGTGCCAGCAGTGCCCCTTTGGGCCTGGGGGATACGCAGTATTTT. Amino acids: CASSAPLGLGDTQYF.

This clonotype was counted only a few times. The chain uses TRBV11-2 and TRBJ1-1; a possible D gene is TRBD1 (6 bases). CDR1 is SGHAT, CDR2 FQNNGV, per germline. V shed 2 bases and J shed 0 bases, with 16 bases lying between them. This CDR3 contains 17 residues. The CDR3 sequence is CASSLKSPRGMNTEAFF. The CDR3 nucleotides are TGTGCCAGCAGCTTAAAGAGCCCGAGGGGGATGAACACTGAAGCTTTCTTT.